This T cell receptor (beta chain) came from a study of T-cell memory formation after mild COVID-19. J gave up 3 bases and V 2 bases, and 4 bases lay outside the gene matches. Germline V gives CDR1 SGHTA, CDR2 FQGNSA. The CDR3 has 16 amino acids. Study outcomes and limitations: Some responding clones appeared in pre-infection memory, suggesting cross-reactive memory joined.

TCRdb re-analysed the 5' RACE reads in MiXCR, keeping a single row per CDR3 protein. The sample has 300,000 to 400,000 distinct CDR3 sequences, approximately 13% seen once. This clonotype was counted only a few times. Its antigen is currently unknown. Sequenced sample: PBMCs or a T cell subset sorted from them (not recorded which). The origin of this receptor is a man between 18 and 29 years old who had mild COVID-19 (a few samples of this study predate the infection). Cell type and time point are not known. This rearrangement joins TRBV7-2 to TRBJ2-3; 11 positions agree with TRBD2. As DNA, the CDR3 is TGTGCCAGCAGCTTAACTAGCGGGGGTAAAACAGATACGCAGTATTTT. It codes for CASSLTSGGKTDTQYF.